This TCR beta chain was sequenced during a study of blood T cell repertoires in COVID-19. This table comes from immunoSEQ multiplex PCR, and its TCRdb copy is limited to in-frame clones, with some not included. The profile covers tens of thousands of clones, with roughly 90% appearing a single time and less than 7% taken by the ten largest. V lost 7 bases and J lost 3; bases outside the gene matches: 8. CDR3 length: 15 amino acids. From germline, CDR1 is MDHEN and CDR2 SYDVKM. This clonotype was sampled from a woman aged 50 to 60 with acute or convalescent COVID-19. Sequenced input: peripheral blood. The rearrangement uses TRBV28 and TRBJ1-5; 8 bases agree with TRBD1. The CDR3 spells CASKPGQDPNQPQHF. The CDR3 region has the DNA TGTGCCAGCAAACCGGGACAGGATCCCAATCAGCCCCAGCATTTT. The variable domain in full, with the rest retrieved from reference TRBV28 and TRBJ1-5, is DVKVTQSSRYLVKRTGEKVFLECVQDMDHENMFWYRQDPGLGLRLIYFSYDVKMKEKGDIPEGYSVSREKKERFSLILESASTNQTSMYLCASKPGQDPNQPQHFGDGTRLSIL.